These T cell receptor beta chains were read from a single sample in a study of neurological immune-mediated disorders. Using its own MiXCR run on the 5' RACE reads, TCRdb lists one record per CDR3 protein. The sample holds approximately 100,000 distinct CDR3 sequences; roughly 3.5% are singletons and the top ten take 5% to 7.5%. Sequenced material: PBMCs. These receptors were taken from a woman aged 18-29 years with multiple sclerosis. CDR3s include the opening cysteine and the closing phenylalanine or tryptophan. The D gene is left open where the match is weak. The size field is filled for only some rows; it gives once, few, many or a size class.

d_call | j_call | cdr3_length | v_call | clone_size | cdr3_aa | cdr3_nt
. | TRBJ2-7 | 13 | TRBV7-9 | . | CASSPTYSYEQYF | TGTGCCAGCAGCCCGACCTATTCCTACGAGCAGTACTTC
. | TRBJ1-2 | 13 | TRBV7-9 | many | CASSLLTDYGYTF | TGTGCCAGCAGCTTATTAACAGACTATGGCTACACCTTC
TRBD1 | TRBJ1-5 | 16 | TRBV7-2 | many | CASSLGRGLPNQPQHF | TGTGCCAGCAGCTTAGGCAGGGGGCTCCCAAATCAGCCCCAGCATTTT
. | TRBJ2-1 | 13 | TRBV20-1 | many | CSARDLQGTEQFF | TGCAGTGCTAGAGATTTACAGGGAACTGAGCAGTTCTTC
. | TRBJ2-3 | 17 | TRBV7-2 | many | CASSLEYGGLSTDTQYF | TGTGCCAGCAGCTTAGAGTATGGGGGACTCAGCACAGATACGCAGTATTTT
. | TRBJ2-1 | 8 | TRBV20-1 | many | CSVNEQFF | TGCAGTGTAAACGAGCAGTTCTTC
. | TRBJ2-7 | 15 | TRBV7-2 | many | CASSLLRGIQDEQYF | TGTGCCAGCAGCTTACTCAGGGGAATCCAGGACGAGCAGTACTTC
. | TRBJ2-7 | 16 | TRBV7-2 | many | CASSLATAGILYEQYF | TGTGCCAGCAGCTTAGCCACTGCCGGGATACTCTACGAGCAGTACTTC
. | TRBJ1-2 | 13 | TRBV29-1 | many | CSAALGAGQGYTF | TGCAGCGCCGCCCTAGGGGCAGGACAGGGCTACACCTTC
. | TRBJ2-1 | 16 | TRBV5-1 | many | CASSLSYVGTYNEQFF | TGCGCCAGCAGCTTATCGTACGTGGGGACCTACAATGAGCAGTTCTTC
. | TRBJ1-2 | 14 | TRBV29-1 | many | CSASETGKNYGYTF | TGCAGCGCTTCCGAGACAGGCAAGAACTATGGCTACACCTTC
TRBD1 | TRBJ1-2 | 16 | TRBV7-9 | many | CASSPSGQTANYGYTF | TGTGCCAGCAGCCCATCGGGACAGACAGCTAACTATGGCTACACCTTC
. | TRBJ1-5 | 14 | TRBV25-1 | many | CASREGEGNQPQHF | TGTGCCAGCAGAGAGGGGGAAGGCAATCAGCCCCAGCATTTT
. | TRBJ2-2 | 15 | TRBV4-1 | many | CASSATGGNTGELFF | TGCGCCAGCAGCGCCACCGGGGGGAACACCGGGGAGCTGTTTTTT
. | TRBJ1-2 | 12 | TRBV20-1 | many | CSASGTASGYTF | TGCAGTGCCAGTGGTACAGCCAGTGGCTACACCTTC
. | TRBJ2-3 | 13 | TRBV5-1 | many | CASNPPSTDTQYF | TGCGCCAGCAACCCACCTAGCACAGATACGCAGTATTTT
TRBD2 | TRBJ2-7 | 14 | TRBV5-1 | few | CASSPSGSRYEQYF | TGCGCCAGCAGCCCTAGCGGGAGTAGGTACGAGCAGTACTTC
TRBD2 | TRBJ2-7 | 14 | TRBV10-2 | . | CASSPGLVTYEQYF | TGCGCCAGCAGCCCCGGACTAGTAACCTACGAGCAGTACTTC
. | TRBJ2-6 | 13 | TRBV7-2 | many | CASSLGGLGVLTF | TGTGCCAGCAGCTTAGGTGGACTGGGAGTCCTGACTTTC
TRBD2 | TRBJ2-7 | 15 | TRBV6-5 | many | CASSPPGTRGYEQYF | TGTGCCAGCAGTCCCCCCGGGACTAGGGGCTACGAGCAGTACTTC
TRBD1 | TRBJ2-7 | 14 | TRBV5-1 | many | CASSRDRSSLEQYF | TGCGCCAGCAGCCGGGACAGGTCCTCGCTCGAGCAGTACTTC
. | TRBJ2-1 | 16 | TRBV12-3/TRBV12-4 | many | CASSPPASANLNEQFF | TGTGCCAGCAGTCCCCCGGCTAGCGCGAACCTCAATGAGCAGTTCTTC
. | TRBJ1-5 | 15 | TRBV20-1 | many | CSARMTGGESQPQHF | TGCAGTGCTAGGATGACCGGCGGGGAGAGTCAGCCCCAGCATTTT
. | TRBJ1-1 | 15 | TRBV12-3/TRBV12-4 | many | CASSQSPDPGLAAFF | TGTGCCAGCAGCCAATCCCCCGATCCCGGGTTAGCGGCTTTCTTT
. | TRBJ1-1 | 15 | TRBV5-1 | many | CASSLGEQMNTEAFF | TGCGCCAGCAGCTTGGGAGAACAGATGAACACTGAAGCTTTCTTT
TRBD1 | TRBJ2-5 | 16 | TRBV2 | many | CASSEGGTGLQQTQYF | TGTGCCAGCAGTGAAGGGGGGACAGGACTACAGCAGACCCAGTACTTC
. | TRBJ1-1 | 13 | TRBV5-1 | many | CASRLGGSTEAFF | TGCGCCAGCAGGCTGGGGGGAAGCACTGAAGCTTTCTTT
. | TRBJ2-4 | 10 | TRBV29-1 | many | CSVGMGIQYF | TGCAGCGTTGGCATGGGCATTCAGTACTTC
. | TRBJ1-2 | 15 | TRBV20-1 | many | CSAIHKGTEYYGYTF | TGCAGTGCGATCCACAAAGGGACGGAGTACTATGGCTACACCTTC
TRBD2 | TRBJ2-5 | 12 | TRBV2 | many | CASSRGGETQYF | TGTGCCAGCAGCCGGGGGGGGGAGACCCAGTACTTC
. | TRBJ2-1 | 13 | TRBV5-1 | few | CASSWGPDNEQFF | TGCGCCAGCAGCTGGGGGCCAGACAATGAGCAGTTCTTC
TRBD2 | TRBJ2-1 | 15 | TRBV2 | many | CASSERAGTGNEQFF | TGTGCCAGCAGTGAACGAGCGGGAACGGGGAATGAGCAGTTCTTC
. | TRBJ1-5 | 14 | TRBV5-1 | many | CASSLVWGGQPQHF | TGCGCCAGCAGCTTGGTGTGGGGCGGGCAGCCCCAGCATTTT
. | TRBJ2-7 | 13 | TRBV20-1 | many | CSAFSPRAYEQYF | TGCAGTGCTTTTTCCCCCCGGGCCTACGAGCAGTACTTC
. | TRBJ1-5 | 13 | TRBV6-6 | many | CASSSVSNQPQHF | TGTGCCAGCAGCTCCGTTAGCAATCAGCCCCAGCATTTT
TRBD1 | TRBJ2-7 | 15 | TRBV7-2 | many | CASSARTGPSYEQYF | TGTGCCAGCAGCGCCCGGACAGGTCCCTCCTACGAGCAGTACTTC
TRBD1 | TRBJ2-7 | 17 | TRBV4-1 | many | CASSQQASGTGSYEQYF | TGCGCCAGCAGCCAACAAGCCTCCGGGACAGGTTCCTACGAGCAGTACTTC
. | TRBJ1-1 | 13 | TRBV6-5 | many | CASSYSVNTEAFF | TGTGCCAGCAGTTACTCGGTGAACACTGAAGCTTTCTTT
. | TRBJ2-1 | 16 | TRBV5-1 | many | CASSLIAGSSYNEQFF | TGCGCCAGCAGCTTGATCGCTGGGAGCTCCTACAATGAGCAGTTCTTC
. | TRBJ1-2 | 15 | TRBV18 | . | CASSPEDARSYGYTF | TGTGCCAGCTCACCCGAGGACGCGAGGAGCTATGGCTACACCTTC
TRBD1 | TRBJ1-3 | 17 | TRBV18 | once | CASSPWTGERVGNTIYF | TGTGCCAGCTCACCTTGGACAGGGGAAAGGGTCGGAAACACCATATATTTT
TRBD2 | TRBJ2-7 | 15 | TRBV28 | many | CASSLASGSIGEQYF | TGTGCCAGCAGTTTAGCAAGCGGGAGCATCGGCGAGCAGTACTTC
. | TRBJ2-3 | 15 | TRBV12-3/TRBV12-4 | many | CASSLPGLSTDTQYF | TGTGCCAGCAGTCTCCCGGGACTCAGCACAGATACGCAGTATTTT
. | TRBJ2-2 | 15 | TRBV20-1 | many | CSARRSTTQTGELFF | TGCAGTGCTCGACGGAGTACGACTCAGACCGGGGAGCTGTTTTTT
TRBD2 | TRBJ2-6 | 19 | TRBV20-1 | medium-sized | CSALITFSGGTSGANVLTF | TGCAGTGCCCTCATAACCTTTAGCGGGGGGACCTCTGGGGCCAACGTCCTGACTTTC
. | TRBJ2-3 | 13 | TRBV3-1 | many | CASSRKGTDTQYF | TGTGCCAGCAGCCGAAAAGGGACAGATACGCAGTATTTT
. | TRBJ2-4 | 18 | TRBV19 | many | CASSARGDSPLAKNIQYF | TGTGCCAGTAGTGCCAGGGGTGACAGCCCACTAGCCAAAAACATTCAGTACTTC
TRBD2 | TRBJ2-3 | 15 | TRBV7-2 | many | CASSVNSGSEDTQYF | TGTGCCAGCAGCGTCAATAGCGGGAGTGAGGATACGCAGTATTTT
TRBD2 | TRBJ2-7 | 20 | TRBV20-1 | many | CSALKPSSGTSGRIEYEQYF | TGCAGTGCTCTTAAACCATCGTCCGGGACTAGCGGGAGAATCGAATACGAGCAGTACTTC
. | TRBJ1-1 | 15 | TRBV9 | many | CASSVGLGGGTEAFF | TGTGCCAGCAGCGTAGGATTAGGAGGGGGCACTGAAGCTTTCTTT
. | TRBJ2-1 | 14 | TRBV24-1 | . | CATSKTGTYNEQFF | TGTGCCACCAGTAAGACAGGAACCTACAATGAGCAGTTCTTC
. | TRBJ1-1 | 15 | TRBV12-3/TRBV12-4 | many | CASSARADYWAEAFF | TGTGCCAGCAGTGCAAGGGCGGATTACTGGGCTGAAGCTTTCTTT
. | TRBJ2-3 | 12 | TRBV5-1 | many | CASSLVADTQYF | TGCGCCAGCAGCTTGGTCGCAGATACGCAGTATTTT
. | TRBJ2-6 | 13 | TRBV20-1 | many | CSARTAGANVLTF | TGCAGTGCTAGGACAGCCGGGGCCAACGTCCTGACTTTC